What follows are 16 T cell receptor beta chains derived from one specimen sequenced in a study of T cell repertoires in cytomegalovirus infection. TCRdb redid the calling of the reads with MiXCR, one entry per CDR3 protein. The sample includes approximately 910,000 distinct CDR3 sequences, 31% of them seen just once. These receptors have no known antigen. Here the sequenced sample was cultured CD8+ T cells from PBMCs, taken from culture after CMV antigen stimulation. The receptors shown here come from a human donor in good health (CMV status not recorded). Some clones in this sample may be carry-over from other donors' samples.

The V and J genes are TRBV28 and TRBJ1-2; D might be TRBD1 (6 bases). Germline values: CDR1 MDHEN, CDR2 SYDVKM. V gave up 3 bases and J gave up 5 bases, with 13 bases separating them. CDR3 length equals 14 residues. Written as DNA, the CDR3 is TGTGCCAGCAGTTTTCCAGGGGTGGCGTATGGCTACACCTTC. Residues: CASSFPGVAYGYTF.

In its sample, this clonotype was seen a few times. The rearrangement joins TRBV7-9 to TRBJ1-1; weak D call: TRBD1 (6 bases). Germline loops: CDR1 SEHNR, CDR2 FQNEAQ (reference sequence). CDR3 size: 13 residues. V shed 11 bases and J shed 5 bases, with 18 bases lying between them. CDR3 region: CASGRGVRTEAFF. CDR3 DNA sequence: TGTGCCTCCGGGAGGGGGGTGCGGACTGAAGCTTTCTTT.

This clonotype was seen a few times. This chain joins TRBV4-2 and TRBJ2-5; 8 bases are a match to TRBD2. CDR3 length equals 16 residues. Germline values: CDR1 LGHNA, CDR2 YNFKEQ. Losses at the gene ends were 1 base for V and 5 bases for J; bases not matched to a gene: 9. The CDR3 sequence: CASSQVGASGSETQYF. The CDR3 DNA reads TGTGCCAGCAGCCAAGTCGGGGCTAGCGGGTCGGAGACCCAGTACTTC.

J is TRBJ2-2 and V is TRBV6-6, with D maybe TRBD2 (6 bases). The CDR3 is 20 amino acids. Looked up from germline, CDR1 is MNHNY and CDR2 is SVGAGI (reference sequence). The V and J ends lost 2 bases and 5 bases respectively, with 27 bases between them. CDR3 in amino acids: CASSYGGNGPPGRHTGELFF. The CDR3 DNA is TGTGCCAGCAGTTACGGTGGTAATGGACCCCCAGGGAGGCATACCGGGGAGCTGTTTTTT.

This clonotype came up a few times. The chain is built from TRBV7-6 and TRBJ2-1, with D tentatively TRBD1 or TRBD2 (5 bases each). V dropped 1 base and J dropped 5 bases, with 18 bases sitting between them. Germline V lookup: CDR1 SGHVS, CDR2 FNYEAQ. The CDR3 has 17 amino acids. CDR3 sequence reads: CASSLEPARGWDNEQFF. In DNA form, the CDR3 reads TGTGCCAGCAGCTTAGAGCCTGCGAGGGGCTGGGACAATGAGCAGTTCTTC.

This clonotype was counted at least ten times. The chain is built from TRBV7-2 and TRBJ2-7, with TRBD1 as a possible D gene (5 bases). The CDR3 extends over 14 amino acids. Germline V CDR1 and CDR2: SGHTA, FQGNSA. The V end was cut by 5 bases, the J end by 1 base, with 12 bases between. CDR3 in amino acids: CASSVDIKSYEQYF. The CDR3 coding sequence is TGTGCCAGCAGCGTGGACATAAAGTCCTACGAGCAGTACTTC.

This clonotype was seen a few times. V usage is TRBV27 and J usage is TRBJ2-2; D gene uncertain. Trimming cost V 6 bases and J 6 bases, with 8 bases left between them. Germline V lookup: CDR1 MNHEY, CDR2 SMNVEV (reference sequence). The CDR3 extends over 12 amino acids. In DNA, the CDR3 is TGTGCCAGCAGCGGATTCTCCGGGGAGCTGTTTTTT. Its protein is CASSGFSGELFF.

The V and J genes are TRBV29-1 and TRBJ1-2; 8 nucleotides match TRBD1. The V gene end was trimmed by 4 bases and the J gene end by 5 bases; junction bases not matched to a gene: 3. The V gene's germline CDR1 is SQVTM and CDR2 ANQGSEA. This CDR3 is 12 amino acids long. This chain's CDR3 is CSVGGQAYGYTF. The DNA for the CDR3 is TGCAGCGTTGGGGGACAGGCTTATGGCTACACCTTC.

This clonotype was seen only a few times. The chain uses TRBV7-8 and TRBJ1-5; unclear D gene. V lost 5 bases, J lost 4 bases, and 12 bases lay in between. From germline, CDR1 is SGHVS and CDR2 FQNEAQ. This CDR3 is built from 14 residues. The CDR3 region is CASSRRPGNQPQHF. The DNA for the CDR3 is TGTGCCAGCAGCCGCCGACCCGGAAATCAGCCCCAGCATTTT.

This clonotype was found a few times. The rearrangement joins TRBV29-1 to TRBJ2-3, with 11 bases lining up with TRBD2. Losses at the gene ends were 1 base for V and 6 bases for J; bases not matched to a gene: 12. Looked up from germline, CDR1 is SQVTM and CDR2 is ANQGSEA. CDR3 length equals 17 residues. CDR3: CSVEGRIAGGPGDTQYF. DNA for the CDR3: TGCAGCGTTGAAGGAAGAATAGCGGGGGGGCCGGGGGATACGCAGTATTTT.

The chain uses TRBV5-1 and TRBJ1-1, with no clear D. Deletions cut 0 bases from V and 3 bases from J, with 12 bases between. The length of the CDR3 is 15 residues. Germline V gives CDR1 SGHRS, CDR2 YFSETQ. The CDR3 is CASSLETNGDTEAFF. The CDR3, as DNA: TGCGCCAGCAGCTTGGAAACAAATGGAGACACTGAAGCTTTCTTT.

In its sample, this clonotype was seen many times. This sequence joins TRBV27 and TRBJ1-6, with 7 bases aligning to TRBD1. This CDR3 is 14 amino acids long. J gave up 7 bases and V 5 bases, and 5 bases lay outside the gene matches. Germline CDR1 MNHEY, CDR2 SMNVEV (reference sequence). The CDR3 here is CASSPGTENSPLHF. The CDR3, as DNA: TGTGCCAGCAGTCCCGGGACAGAAAATTCACCCCTCCACTTT.

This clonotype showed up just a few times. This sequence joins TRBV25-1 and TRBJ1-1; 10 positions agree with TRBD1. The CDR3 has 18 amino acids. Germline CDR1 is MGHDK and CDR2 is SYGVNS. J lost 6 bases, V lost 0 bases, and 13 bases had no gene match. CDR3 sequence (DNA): TGTGCCAGCAGTGAATATAGACCCCAGACAGGGGGCAGGCCTGAAGCTTTCTTT. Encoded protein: CASSEYRPQTGGRPEAFF. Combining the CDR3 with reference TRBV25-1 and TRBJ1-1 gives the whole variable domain EADIYQTPRYLVIGTGKKITLECSQTMGHDKMYWYQQDPGMELHLIHYSYGVNSTEKGDLSSESTVSRIRTEHFPLTLESARPSHTSQYLCASSEYRPQTGGRPEAFFGQGTRLTVV.

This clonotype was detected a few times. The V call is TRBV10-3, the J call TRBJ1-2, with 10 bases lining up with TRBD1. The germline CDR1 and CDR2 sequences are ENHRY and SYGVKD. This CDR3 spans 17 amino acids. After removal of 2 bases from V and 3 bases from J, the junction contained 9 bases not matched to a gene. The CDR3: CAISEIASGQGHYGYTF. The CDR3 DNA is TGTGCCATCAGTGAGATCGCCTCGGGACAGGGGCACTATGGCTACACCTTC.

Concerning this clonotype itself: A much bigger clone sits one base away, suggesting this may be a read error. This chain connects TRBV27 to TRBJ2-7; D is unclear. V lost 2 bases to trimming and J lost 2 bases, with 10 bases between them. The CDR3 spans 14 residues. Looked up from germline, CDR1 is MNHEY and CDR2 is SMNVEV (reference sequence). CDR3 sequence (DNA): TGTGCCAGCAGTTTACGGACGCGGACCTACGAGCAGTACTTC. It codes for CASSLRTRTYEQYF.

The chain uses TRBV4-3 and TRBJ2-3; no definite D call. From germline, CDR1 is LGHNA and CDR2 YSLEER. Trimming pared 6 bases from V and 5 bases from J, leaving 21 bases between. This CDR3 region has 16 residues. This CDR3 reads CASSLSPASSGDTQYF. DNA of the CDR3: TGCGCCAGCAGTCTTAGCCCCGCGAGTTCAGGAGATACGCAGTATTTT.